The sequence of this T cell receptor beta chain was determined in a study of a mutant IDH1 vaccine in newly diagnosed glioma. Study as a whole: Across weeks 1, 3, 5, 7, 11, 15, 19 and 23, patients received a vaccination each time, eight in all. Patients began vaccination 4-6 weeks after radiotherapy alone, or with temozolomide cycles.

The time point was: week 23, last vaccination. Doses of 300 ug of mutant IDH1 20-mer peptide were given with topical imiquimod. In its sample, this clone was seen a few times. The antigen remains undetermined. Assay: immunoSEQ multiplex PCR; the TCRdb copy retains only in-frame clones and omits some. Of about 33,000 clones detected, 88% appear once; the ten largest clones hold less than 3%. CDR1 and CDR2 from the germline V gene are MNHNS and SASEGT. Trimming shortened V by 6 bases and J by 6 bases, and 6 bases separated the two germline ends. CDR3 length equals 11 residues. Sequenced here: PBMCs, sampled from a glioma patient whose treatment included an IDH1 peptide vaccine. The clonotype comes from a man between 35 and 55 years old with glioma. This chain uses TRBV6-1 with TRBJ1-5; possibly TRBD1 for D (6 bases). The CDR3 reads CASSRGQPQHF. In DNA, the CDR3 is TGTGCCAGCAGCAGGGGTCAGCCCCAGCATTTT.